This T cell receptor (beta chain) was identified in a study of naive and memory T cell subsets. The beta constant-region primer was an equimolar mix of two oligonucleotides covering TRBC1 and TRBC2. Ligated cDNA was amplified by four rounds of PCR with nested alpha and beta constant-region primers and SP2. TCRdb ran MiXCR on the UMI-ligation and nested PCR reads and lists one entry per CDR3 protein. The table includes some 110,000 distinct CDR3 sequences, roughly 15% detected once. A remark on this clonotype: What it recognizes is unknown. A much larger clone differs by one base, so this may be a read error.

The CDR3 loop spans 16 amino acids. Study-wide results and caveats: Over 90% of naive TCR sequences appeared only once after error correction, unlike memory subsets. Naive repertoires, especially CD8, held a few larger clonotypes, possibly memory cells re-expressing CD45RA. Activation and differentiation may alter RNA-based TCR counts. Naive and memory subsets had different power law exponents for TCR abundance. Gini index rose across naive, CM, EM and EMRA in CD4 and CD8.

The sample consisted of naive CD8+ T cells from blood. The rearrangement joins TRBV12-3 or TRBV12-4 to TRBJ1-6; 8 nucleotides match TRBD1. This clonotype originated in a human donor in good health. CDR3 region: CASRSGGASYNSPLRF. The CDR3 DNA reads TGTGCCAGCAGATCAGGGGGCGCCTCCTATAATTCACCCCTCCGCTTT.